One sample yielded the 18 T cell receptor beta chains listed below, sequenced in a study of T cell responses to AZD1222 COVID-19 vaccine. Sequencing was performed with immunoSEQ multiplex PCR; in TCRdb, only in-frame clones are kept and a portion is missing. In the table there are 140,000 or so clones, around 92% of which are singletons. Sequencing was performed on peripheral blood, taken after recovery from COVID-19. These receptors all come from an adult who had recovered from COVID-19.

The rearrangement joins TRBV28 to TRBJ2-7, with TRBD2 matching 9 bases. The CDR3 has 15 residues. Germline V gene sequence: CDR1 MDHEN, CDR2 SYDVKM. J was trimmed by 2 bases and V by 5 bases; bases with no gene match: 7. Here the CDR3 DNA reads TGTGCCAGCAGTCTTCGTGGCGGGAGGGCCTACGAGCAGTACTTC. It codes for CASSLRGGRAYEQYF.

V and J are TRBV6-5 and TRBJ2-7, with 10 bases that match TRBD2. Germline assignment: CDR1 MNHEY and CDR2 SVGAGI. There are 13 residues in the CDR3. The ends lost 7 bases at V and 3 bases at J; junction bases unmatched: 3. The CDR3: CASNQREGYEQYF. In DNA, the CDR3 is TGTGCCAGCAACCAGCGGGAGGGCTACGAGCAGTACTTC.

The chain links TRBV5-8 to TRBJ1-5; D might be TRBD1 (6 bases). Germline V gene sequence: CDR1 SGHTS, CDR2 YDEGEE. The CDR3 has 15 residues. V lost 4 bases to trimming and J lost 3 bases, with 14 bases between them. The CDR3 nucleotides read TGTGCCAGCAGCCTCGCGGGACACCTCAATCAGCCCCAGCATTTT. It codes for CASSLAGHLNQPQHF.

The chain joins TRBV9 to TRBJ1-2, with a tentative D call TRBD1 (6 bases). The CDR3 runs to 13 residues. V dropped 5 bases and J dropped 1 base, with 9 bases sitting between them. CDR1 and CDR2 from the germline V gene are SGDLS and YYNGEE. The CDR3 loop is CASSSGVNYGYTF. In nucleotides, the CDR3 is TGTGCCAGCAGTTCAGGGGTTAACTATGGCTACACCTTC.

This sequence joins TRBV28 and TRBJ1-5, with TRBD1 matching 8 bases. The V gene end was trimmed by 3 bases and the J gene end by 5 bases; junction bases not matched to a gene: 3. Germline V gives CDR1 MDHEN, CDR2 SYDVKM. CDR3 size: 14 residues. The CDR3 DNA follows: TGTGCCAGCAGTTTTGGACAGGGCCATCAGCCCCAGCATTTT. Protein: CASSFGQGHQPQHF.

This rearrangement joins TRBV6-5 to TRBJ1-4; maybe TRBD1 (6 bases). The CDR3 is 15 amino acids. The germline V gene has CDR1 MNHEY and CDR2 SVGAGI. Between the trimmed V and J ends, which lost 6 bases and 8 bases, there was a span of 19 bases. In nucleotides, the CDR3 is TGTGCCAGCAGCCGAACAGGGATAGGTTCGGAAAAACTGTTTTTT. It translates to CASSRTGIGSEKLFF.

The chain has TRBV9 and TRBJ2-7, with 8 bases lining up with TRBD2. V was clipped by 4 bases and J by 4 bases; unmatched bases: 7. The CDR3 is 14 residues long. From germline, CDR1 is SGDLS and CDR2 YYNGEE. The CDR3 is CASSPPGGPYEQYF. As DNA, the CDR3 is TGTGCCAGCAGCCCCCCGGGGGGGCCTTACGAGCAGTACTTC. The whole variable domain, filled in from reference TRBV9 and TRBJ2-7, reads DSGVTQTPKHLITATGQRVTLRCSPRSGDLSVYWYQQSLDQGLQFLIQYYNGEERAKGNILERFSAQQFPDLHSELNLSSLELGDSALYFCASSPPGGPYEQYFGPGTRLTVT.

V usage is TRBV7-8 and J usage is TRBJ1-1, with D unresolved. Trimming took 6 bases from V and 3 from J, leaving 17 bases between them. Germline loops: CDR1 SGHVS, CDR2 FQNEAQ. The CDR3 runs to 15 residues. This CDR3 is CASRGSRVGDTEAFF. The CDR3 DNA reads as TGTGCCAGCAGAGGTTCGAGGGTCGGGGACACTGAAGCTTTCTTT.

The chain employs TRBV28 and TRBJ1-6, with D maybe TRBD1 (5 bases). The CDR3 consists of 15 residues. The germline V gene encodes CDR1 MDHEN and CDR2 SYDVKM. Trimming removed 2 bases from V and 6 bases from J, with 11 bases in between. In DNA form, the CDR3 reads TGTGCCAGCAGTTTAAGCCAGGGCATTAATTCACCCCTCCACTTT. This translates into CASSLSQGINSPLHF.

This clone appeared once. The chain carries TRBV18 and TRBJ2-1; 10 bases align to TRBD1. This CDR3 comprises 15 residues. V gave up 3 bases and J gave up 12 bases; unmatched junction bases: 11. The germline CDR1 and CDR2 sequences are KGHSH and LQKENI. In DNA, the CDR3 is TGTGCCAGCTCACCCGGGACAGGGGTAACTAGGTGGCAGTTCTTC. Amino acids: CASSPGTGVTRWQFF.

A single count supports this clone. V gene TRBV27 combines with J gene TRBJ1-1; D remains ambiguous. Trimming took 5 bases from V and 10 from J, leaving 14 bases between them. The CDR3 loop spans 12 amino acids. Germline CDR1 and CDR2: MNHEY and SMNVEV (reference sequence). For the CDR3, the DNA is TGTGCCAGCAGTCCGCCACAAGGACGAGCTTTCTTT. Its protein is CASSPPQGRAFF.

The chain links TRBV14 to TRBJ1-4; the D is unclear. This CDR3 contains 18 residues. Trimming took 2 bases from V and 0 from J, leaving 16 bases between them. Germline V lookup: CDR1 SGHDN, CDR2 FVKESK. Here the CDR3 DNA reads TGTGCCAGCAGCCAAAGGCAGGCTGTCGGTGCAACTAATGAAAAACTGTTTTTT. It encodes CASSQRQAVGATNEKLFF.

The chain carries TRBV28 and TRBJ2-7; perhaps TRBD1 as D (6 bases). V was clipped by 5 bases and J by 0 bases, with 14 bases between them. The CDR3 contains 15 residues. CDR1 is MDHEN and CDR2 is SYDVKM in the germline V gene. CDR3 protein: CASSPPGHSSYEQYF. In nucleotides, the CDR3 is TGTGCCAGCAGTCCTCCGGGACACAGCTCCTACGAGCAGTACTTC.

CDR3 sequence: CASSLTGSPPTNEQFF. The CDR3 DNA sequence: TGTGCCAGCAGTCTTACAGGGAGCCCCCCTACCAATGAGCAGTTCTTC. The rearrangement links TRBV11-2 to TRBJ2-1; tentatively, D is TRBD1 (6 bases). V lost 6 bases and J lost 6, with 21 bases in between. CDR3 length equals 16 residues. Germline CDR1 is SGHAT and CDR2 is FQNNGV.

The rearrangement joins TRBV6-2 or TRBV6-3 to TRBJ1-5; no definite D call. The V end was cut by 8 bases, the J end by 0 bases, with 11 bases between. Germline lookup yields CDR1 MNHEY and CDR2 SVGEGT. The CDR3 runs 14 residues. CDR3 loop: CASRLGVSNQPQHF. For the CDR3, the DNA is TGTGCCAGCCGCCTTGGAGTTAGCAATCAGCCCCAGCATTTT.

Only one count was recorded for this clone. The chain uses TRBV27 and TRBJ2-1; 7 bases are shared with TRBD2. J lost 4 bases, V lost 8 bases, and 8 bases had no gene match. Per germline, CDR1 MNHEY and CDR2 SMNVEV (reference sequence). The CDR3 is 14 amino acids. The CDR3 coding sequence is TGTGCCAGCGGGTCGCGGGAGTCGTACAATGAGCAGTTCTTC. Residues: CASGSRESYNEQFF.

This chain connects TRBV2 to TRBJ2-7; 9 positions agree with TRBD1. Germline CDR1 reads SNHLY; CDR2 reads FYNNEI. V lost 4 bases, J lost 3 bases, and 10 bases stayed unmatched. The CDR3 has 16 amino acids. Here the CDR3 reads CASSGRVGTGNYEQYF. DNA for the CDR3: TGTGCCAGCAGTGGGCGGGTTGGGACAGGGAACTACGAGCAGTACTTC.

V and J are TRBV5-4 and TRBJ1-1, with D hard to call. V lost 4 bases, J lost 4 bases, and 11 bases lay in between. The CDR3 consists of 13 residues. The V gene's germline CDR1 is SGHNT and CDR2 YYREEE (reference sequence). CDR3 in amino acids: CASSSPGSTEAFF. The CDR3 DNA sequence: TGTGCCAGCAGCAGCCCGGGGAGCACTGAAGCTTTCTTT.